Presented here are 6 T cell receptor beta chains from one specimen sequenced in a study of CD8 T cells in Susac syndrome. A quantity of about 0.45 to 1 ug RNA underwent reverse transcription using random hexamers. TCRdb independently ran MiXCR on the immunoSEQ multiplex PCR reads; one entry per CDR3 protein. The table has 150,000 or so distinct CDR3 sequences, 85% to 95% seen once. The sequenced sample was CD4+ T cells from PBMCs. These receptors came from a human donor with Susac syndrome.

V usage is TRBV7-8 and J usage is TRBJ1-5, with TRBD1 as a possible D gene (6 bases). V dropped 5 bases and J dropped 0 bases, with 14 bases sitting between them. Germline V gene sequence: CDR1 SGHVS, CDR2 FQNEAQ. CDR3 length equals 16 residues. CDR3 coding DNA: TGTGCCAGCAGCACGAAAGTAGGGGGTAGCAATCAGCCCCAGCATTTT. Protein: CASSTKVGGSNQPQHF.

The CDR3 bases are TGTGCCAGCAGTTTAAGCGGACAGGGGGCCGGTCAGCCCCAGCATTTT. Protein product: CASSLSGQGAGQPQHF. The chain combines TRBV27 with TRBJ1-5; TRBD1 matches 11 bases. J lost 6 bases, V lost 2 bases, and 6 bases had no gene match. The germline V gene has CDR1 MNHEY and CDR2 SMNVEV (reference sequence). This CDR3 has 16 residues.

This chain connects TRBV4-1 to TRBJ2-3, with D possibly TRBD1 on 6 matching bases. V was shortened by 0 bases and J by 1 base, with 8 bases between the two germline ends. CDR3 length equals 15 residues. Germline loops: CDR1 MGHRA, CDR2 YSYEKL. DNA for the CDR3: TGCGCCAGCAGCCAAGATGGGGGCCGCACAGATACGCAGTATTTT. Its translation is CASSQDGGRTDTQYF.

V usage is TRBV5-4 and J usage is TRBJ2-5; D is ambiguous. Trimming pared 0 bases from V and 3 bases from J, leaving 6 bases between. Germline-derived CDR1 and CDR2 are SGHNT and YYREEE (reference sequence). This CDR3 is 13 amino acids long. The CDR3 nucleotides read TGTGCCAGCAGCTTGGGAAGGGAAGAGACCCAGTACTTC. Its translation: CASSLGREETQYF.

The J gene is TRBJ2-1, the V gene TRBV20-1; TRBD2 matches 8 bases. After removal of 0 bases from V and 0 bases from J, the junction contained 7 bases not matched to a gene. CDR3 length: 17 amino acids. Germline-derived CDR1 and CDR2 are DFQATT and SNEGSKA (reference sequence). The chain's CDR3 is CSARDRGGQSSYNEQFF. In DNA form, the CDR3 reads TGCAGTGCTAGAGATCGCGGGGGGCAGAGCTCCTACAATGAGCAGTTCTTC.

The rearrangement joins TRBV7-2 to TRBJ1-6; 7 bases are a match to TRBD1. V shed 6 bases and J 10 bases; nucleotides not matched to a gene: 9. CDR1 is SGHTA, CDR2 FQGNSA, per germline. The CDR3 runs 14 residues. The CDR3 region has the DNA TGTGCCAGCAGTTCCGGACAGGTGGGATCACCCCTCCACTTT. This translates into CASSSGQVGSPLHF. The full variable domain, rest sourced from reference TRBV7-2 and TRBJ1-6, is GAGVSQSPSNKVTEKGKDVELRCDPISGHTALYWYRQSLGQGLEFLIYFQGNSAPDKSGLPSDRFSAERTGGSVSTLTIQRTQQEDSAVYLCASSSGQVGSPLHFGNGTRLTVT.